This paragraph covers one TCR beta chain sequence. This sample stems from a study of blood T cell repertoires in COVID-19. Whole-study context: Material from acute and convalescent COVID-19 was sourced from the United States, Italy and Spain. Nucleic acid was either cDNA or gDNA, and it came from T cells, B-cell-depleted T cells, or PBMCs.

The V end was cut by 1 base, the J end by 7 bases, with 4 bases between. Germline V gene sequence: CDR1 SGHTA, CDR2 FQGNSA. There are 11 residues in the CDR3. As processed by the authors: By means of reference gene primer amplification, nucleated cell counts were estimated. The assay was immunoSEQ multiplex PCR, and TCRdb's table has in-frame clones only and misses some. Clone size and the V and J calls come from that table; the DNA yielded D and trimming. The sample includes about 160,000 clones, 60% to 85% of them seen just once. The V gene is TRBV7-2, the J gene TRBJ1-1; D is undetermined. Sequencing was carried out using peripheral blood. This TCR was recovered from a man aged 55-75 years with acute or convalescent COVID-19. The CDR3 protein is CASSLGLEAFF. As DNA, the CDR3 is TGTGCCAGCAGCTTAGGTCTTGAAGCTTTCTTT.